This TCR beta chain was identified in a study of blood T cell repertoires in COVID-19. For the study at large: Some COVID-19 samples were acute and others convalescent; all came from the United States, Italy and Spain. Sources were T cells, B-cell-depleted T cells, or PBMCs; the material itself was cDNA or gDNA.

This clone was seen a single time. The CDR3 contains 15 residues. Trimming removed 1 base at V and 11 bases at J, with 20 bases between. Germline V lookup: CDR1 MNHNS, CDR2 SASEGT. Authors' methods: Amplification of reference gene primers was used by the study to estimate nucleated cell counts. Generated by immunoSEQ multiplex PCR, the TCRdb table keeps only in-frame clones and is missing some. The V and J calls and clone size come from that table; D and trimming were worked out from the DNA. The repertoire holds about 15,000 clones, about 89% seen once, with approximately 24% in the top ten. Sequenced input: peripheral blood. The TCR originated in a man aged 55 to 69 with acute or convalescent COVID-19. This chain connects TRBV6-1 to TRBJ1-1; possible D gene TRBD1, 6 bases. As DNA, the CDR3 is TGTGCCAGCAGTGAAGAGACCGCGAACTCAGGGGAGGCTTTCTTT. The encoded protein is CASSEETANSGEAFF.